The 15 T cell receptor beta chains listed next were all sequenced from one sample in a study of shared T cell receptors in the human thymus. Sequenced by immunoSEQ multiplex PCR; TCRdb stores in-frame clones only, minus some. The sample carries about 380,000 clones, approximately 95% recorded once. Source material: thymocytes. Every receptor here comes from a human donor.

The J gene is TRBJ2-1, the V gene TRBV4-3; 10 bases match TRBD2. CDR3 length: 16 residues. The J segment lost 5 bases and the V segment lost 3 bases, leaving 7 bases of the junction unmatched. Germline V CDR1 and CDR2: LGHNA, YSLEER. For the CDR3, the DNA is TGCGCCAGCAGCCATCTAGCGGGAGTAGAGGACAATGAGCAGTTCTTC. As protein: CASSHLAGVEDNEQFF.

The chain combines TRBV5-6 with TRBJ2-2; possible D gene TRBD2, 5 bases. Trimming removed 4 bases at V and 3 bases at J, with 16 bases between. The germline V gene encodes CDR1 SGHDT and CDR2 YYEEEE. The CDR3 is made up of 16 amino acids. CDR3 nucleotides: TGTGCCAGCAGCGCGGGCCGGCAGGAGGACACCGGGGAGCTGTTTTTT. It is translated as CASSAGRQEDTGELFF.

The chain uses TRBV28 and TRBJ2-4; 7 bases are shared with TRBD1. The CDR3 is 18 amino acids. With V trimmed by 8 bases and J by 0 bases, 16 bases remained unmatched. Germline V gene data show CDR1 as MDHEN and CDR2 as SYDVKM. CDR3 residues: CASLGTAARNLAKNIQYF. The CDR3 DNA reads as TGTGCCAGCCTAGGGACAGCAGCACGAAACCTAGCCAAAAACATTCAGTACTTC.

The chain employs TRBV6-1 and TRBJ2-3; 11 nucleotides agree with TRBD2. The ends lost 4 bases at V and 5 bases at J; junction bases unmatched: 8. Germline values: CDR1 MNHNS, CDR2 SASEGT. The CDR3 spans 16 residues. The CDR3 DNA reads TGTGCCAGCAGTGTCCCGACTAGCGGGATTAAAGATACGCAGTATTTT. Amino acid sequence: CASSVPTSGIKDTQYF.

The CDR3 bases are TGTGCCAGCAGCCCTCCTAATCCACCCTACGAGCAGTACTTC. It codes for CASSPPNPPYEQYF. The chain recombines TRBV4-2 with TRBJ2-7; D is unresolved. CDR3 length: 14 residues. The V and J ends lost 4 bases and 2 bases respectively, with 12 bases between them. Germline V lookup: CDR1 LGHNA, CDR2 YNFKEQ.

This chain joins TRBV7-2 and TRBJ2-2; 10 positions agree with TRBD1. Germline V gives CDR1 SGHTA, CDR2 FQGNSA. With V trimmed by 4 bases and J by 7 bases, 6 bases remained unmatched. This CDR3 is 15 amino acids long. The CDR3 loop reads CASSSGQGRSGELFF. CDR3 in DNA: TGTGCCAGCAGCTCGGGACAGGGGCGTAGCGGGGAGCTGTTTTTT. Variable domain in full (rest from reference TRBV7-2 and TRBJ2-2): GAGVSQSPSNKVTEKGKDVELRCDPISGHTALYWYRQSLGQGLEFLIYFQGNSAPDKSGLPSDRFSAERTGGSVSTLTIQRTQQEDSAVYLCASSSGQGRSGELFFGEGSRLTVL.

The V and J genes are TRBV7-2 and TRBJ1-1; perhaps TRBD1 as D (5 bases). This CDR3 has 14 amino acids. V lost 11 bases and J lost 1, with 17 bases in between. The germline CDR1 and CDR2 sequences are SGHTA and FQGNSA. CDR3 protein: CAGGRGAKNTEAFF. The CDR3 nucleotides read TGTGCCGGAGGGCGAGGGGCCAAGAACACTGAAGCTTTCTTT.

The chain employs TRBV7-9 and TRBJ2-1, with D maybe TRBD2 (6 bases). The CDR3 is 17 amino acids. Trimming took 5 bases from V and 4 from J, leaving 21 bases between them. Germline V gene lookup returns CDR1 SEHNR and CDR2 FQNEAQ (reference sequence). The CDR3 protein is CASSAPWDSLIYNEQFF. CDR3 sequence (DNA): TGTGCCAGCAGCGCTCCCTGGGACTCTCTGATTTACAATGAGCAGTTCTTC.

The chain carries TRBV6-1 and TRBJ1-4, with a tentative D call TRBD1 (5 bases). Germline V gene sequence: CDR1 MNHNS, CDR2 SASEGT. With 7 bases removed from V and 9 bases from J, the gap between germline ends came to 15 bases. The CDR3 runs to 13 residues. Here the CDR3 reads CASKEAGRQKLFF. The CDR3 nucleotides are TGTGCCAGCAAGGAGGCAGGGAGACAAAAACTGTTTTTT.

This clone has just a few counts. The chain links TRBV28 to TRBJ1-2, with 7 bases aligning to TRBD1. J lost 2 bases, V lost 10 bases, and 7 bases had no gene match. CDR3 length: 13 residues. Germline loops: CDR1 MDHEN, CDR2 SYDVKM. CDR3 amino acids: CATRRTGNYGYTF. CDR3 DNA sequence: TGTGCCACACGACGGACAGGAAACTATGGCTACACCTTC.

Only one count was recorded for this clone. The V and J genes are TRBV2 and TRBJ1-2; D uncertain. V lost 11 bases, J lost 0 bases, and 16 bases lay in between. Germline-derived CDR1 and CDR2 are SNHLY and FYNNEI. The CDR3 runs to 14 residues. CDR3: CACILGRANYGYTF. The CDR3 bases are TGTGCCTGTATTTTAGGTCGAGCTAACTATGGCTACACCTTC.

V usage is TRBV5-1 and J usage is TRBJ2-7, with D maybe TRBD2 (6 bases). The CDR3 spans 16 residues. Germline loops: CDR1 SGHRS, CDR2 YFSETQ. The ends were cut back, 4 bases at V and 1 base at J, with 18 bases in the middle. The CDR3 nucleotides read TGCGCCAGCAGCGGGGCCTGGGAAGGAGGGTCCTACGAGCAGTACTTC. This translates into CASSGAWEGGSYEQYF.

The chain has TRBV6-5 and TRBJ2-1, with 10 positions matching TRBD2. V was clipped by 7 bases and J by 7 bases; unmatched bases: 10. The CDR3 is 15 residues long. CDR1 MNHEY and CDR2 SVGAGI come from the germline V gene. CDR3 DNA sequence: TGTGCCAGCACCAAGGGGCTAGCGGGAGCTAATGAGCAGTTCTTC. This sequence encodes CASTKGLAGANEQFF.

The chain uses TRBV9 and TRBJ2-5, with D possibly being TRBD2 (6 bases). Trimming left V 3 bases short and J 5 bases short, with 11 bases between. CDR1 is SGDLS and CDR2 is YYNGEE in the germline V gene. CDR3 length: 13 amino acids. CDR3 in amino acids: CASSARGWETQYF. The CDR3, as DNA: TGTGCCAGCAGCGCCCGGGGGTGGGAGACCCAGTACTTC.

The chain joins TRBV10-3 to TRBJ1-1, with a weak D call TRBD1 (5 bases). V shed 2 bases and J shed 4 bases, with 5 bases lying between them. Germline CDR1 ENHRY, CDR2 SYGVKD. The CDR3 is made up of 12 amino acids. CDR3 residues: CAISERGTEAFF. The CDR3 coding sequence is TGTGCCATCAGTGAGAGGGGCACTGAAGCTTTCTTT.